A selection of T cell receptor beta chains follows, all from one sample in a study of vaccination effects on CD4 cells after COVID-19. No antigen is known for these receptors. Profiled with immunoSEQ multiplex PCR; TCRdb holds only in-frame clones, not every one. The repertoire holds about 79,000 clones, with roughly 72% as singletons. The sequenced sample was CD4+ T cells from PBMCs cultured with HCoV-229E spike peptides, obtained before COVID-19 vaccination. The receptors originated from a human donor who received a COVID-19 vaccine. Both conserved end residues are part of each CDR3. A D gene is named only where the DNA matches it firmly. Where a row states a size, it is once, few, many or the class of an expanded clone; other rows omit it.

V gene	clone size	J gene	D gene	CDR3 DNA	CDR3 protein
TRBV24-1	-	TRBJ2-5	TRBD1	TGTGCCACCAGTGATTCACGGACAGGGGGACCGCCCCAGTACTTC	CATSDSRTGGPPQYF
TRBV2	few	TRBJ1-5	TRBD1	TGTGCCAGCAGTTACACAGGGGAAACTCAGCCCCAGCATTTT	CASSYTGETQPQHF
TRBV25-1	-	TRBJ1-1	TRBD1	TGTGCCAGCAGTGTTTCCGACAGGGGCCCTGAAGCTTTCTTT	CASSVSDRGPEAFF
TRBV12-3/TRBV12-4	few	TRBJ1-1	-	TGTGCCAGCACCTCCGGGGGGAACACTGAAGCTTTCTTT	CASTSGGNTEAFF
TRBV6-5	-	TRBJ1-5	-	TGTGCCAGCAGTTACTCGGGCCTTCAGCCCCAGCATTTT	CASSYSGLQPQHF
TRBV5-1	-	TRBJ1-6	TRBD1	TGCGCCAGCAGCGCGGGACAGTATAATTCACCCCTCCACTTT	CASSAGQYNSPLHF
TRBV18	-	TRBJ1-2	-	TGTGCCAGCTCTCAGAAGGCCGATACCCTCGATGGCTACACCTTC	CASSQKADTLDGYTF
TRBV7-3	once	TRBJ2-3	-	TGTGCCAGCAGCCCGGGACTCCCCACAGATACGCAGTATTTT	CASSPGLPTDTQYF
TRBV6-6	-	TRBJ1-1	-	TGTGCCAGCACCTCGGTAGGGAACACTGAAGCTTTCTTT	CASTSVGNTEAFF
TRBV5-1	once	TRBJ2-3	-	TGCGCCAGCAGCTTGGCCGGCGGGGAGAACCTGAGGAATACGCAGTATTTT	CASSLAGGENLRNTQYF
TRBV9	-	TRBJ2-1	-	TGTGCCAGCAGCGCTAGAGGGGGGTCTTACAATGAGCAGTTCTTC	CASSARGGSYNEQFF
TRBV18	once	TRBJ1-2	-	TGTGCCAGCTCGGCGGACTTGCTCGGCTATGACTACACCTTC	CASSADLLGYDYTF
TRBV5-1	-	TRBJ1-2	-	TGCGCCAGCAGCTTGGTGCCGGGATGGGAGGGCTACACCTTC	CASSLVPGWEGYTF
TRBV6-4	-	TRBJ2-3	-	TGTGCCAGCAGTGAGGGACGAGGAGATACGCAGTATTTT	CASSEGRGDTQYF
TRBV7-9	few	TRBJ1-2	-	TGTGCCAGCAGCTCGGACCGGACGTTTGGCTATGGCTACACCTTC	CASSSDRTFGYGYTF
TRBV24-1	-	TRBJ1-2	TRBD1	TGTGCCACCAGTGATTTAACAGGGGGCCGTGGCTACACCTTC	CATSDLTGGRGYTF
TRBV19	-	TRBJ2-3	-	TGTGCCAGTAGTTGGGCAGGGCCAGATACGCAGTATTTT	CASSWAGPDTQYF
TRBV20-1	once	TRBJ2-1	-	TGCAGTGCTAGTAAAGGGAGTCCGAATGAGCAGTTCTTC	CSASKGSPNEQFF
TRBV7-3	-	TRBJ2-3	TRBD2	TGTGCCAGCAGCTCAAAGGTGCGGGGGAGCACAGATACGCAGTATTTT	CASSSKVRGSTDTQYF
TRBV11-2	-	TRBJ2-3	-	TGTGCCAGCAGCCTTACGATCACAGATACGCAGTATTTT	CASSLTITDTQYF
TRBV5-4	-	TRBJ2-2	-	TGTGCCAGCAGCTTGGTGCGACAGGAGAACACCGGGGAGCTGTTTTTT	CASSLVRQENTGELFF
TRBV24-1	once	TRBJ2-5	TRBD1	TGTGCCACCAGAGGGACAGGGGGCCAAGAGACCCAGTACTTC	CATRGTGGQETQYF
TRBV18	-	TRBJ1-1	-	TGTGCCAGCTCACCACCGGAGGGCCGGAACACTGAAGCTTTCTTT	CASSPPEGRNTEAFF
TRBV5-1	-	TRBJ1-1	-	TGCGCCAGCTCGAGTGGTCCGGAGAACACTGAAGCTTTCTTT	CASSSGPENTEAFF
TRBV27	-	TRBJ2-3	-	TGTGCCAGCGGGCCTACAGATACGCAGTATTTT	CASGPTDTQYF
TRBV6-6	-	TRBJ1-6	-	TGTGCCAGCAGTCAACAGGTGACTAATTCACCCCTCCACTTT	CASSQQVTNSPLHF
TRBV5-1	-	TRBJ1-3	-	TGCGCCAGCAGCTTACAGGGCTCTGGAAACACCATATATTTT	CASSLQGSGNTIYF
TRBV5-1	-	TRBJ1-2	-	TGCGCCAGCAGCTTGGGTGAAGCGTTCTATGGCTACACCTTC	CASSLGEAFYGYTF
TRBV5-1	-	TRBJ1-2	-	TGCGCCAGCAGCTTGGGGGACTATGGCTACACCTTC	CASSLGDYGYTF
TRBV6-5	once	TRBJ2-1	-	TGTGCCAGCAGGGCCGACAGGGTCCGGGGGAATGAGCAGTTCTTC	CASRADRVRGNEQFF
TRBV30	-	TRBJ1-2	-	TGTGCCTGGAGTCCAGGACAGACTAATGGCTACACCTTC	CAWSPGQTNGYTF
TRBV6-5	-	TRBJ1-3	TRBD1	TGTGCCAGCAGTTTTACAGGGGATGGAAACACCATATATTTT	CASSFTGDGNTIYF
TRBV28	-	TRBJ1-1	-	TGTGGGATCCAGCAGAACACTGAAGCTTTCTTT	CGIQQNTEAFF
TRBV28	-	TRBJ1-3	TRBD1	TGTGCCAGCAGTTTTCAGGGGGTCCCGGGAAACACCATATATTTT	CASSFQGVPGNTIYF
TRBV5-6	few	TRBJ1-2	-	TGTGCCAGCAGCTTGGTCCAGATTGGCTACACCTTC	CASSLVQIGYTF
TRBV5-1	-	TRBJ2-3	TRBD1	TGCGCCAGCAGACCGGACAGGATGAGCACAGATACGCAGTATTTT	CASRPDRMSTDTQYF
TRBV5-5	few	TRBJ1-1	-	TGTGCCAGCAGCCTCCCCTTATCGACTTTCTTT	CASSLPLSTFF
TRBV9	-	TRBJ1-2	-	TGTGCCAGCAGCTCAACAGGGATCTATGGCTACACCTTC	CASSSTGIYGYTF
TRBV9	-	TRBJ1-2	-	TGTGCCAGCAGCGTAGAAAACGGTGACCGCTATGGCTACACCTTC	CASSVENGDRYGYTF
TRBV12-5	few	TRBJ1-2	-	TGTGCTAGTGGTTCTCCGACATCGGGCAAGGTCAGATATGGCTACACCTTC	CASGSPTSGKVRYGYTF
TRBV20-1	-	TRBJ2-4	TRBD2	TGCAGTGCTAGTTCCTCCCGGGGGGGTAACATTCAGTACTTC	CSASSSRGGNIQYF